This T cell receptor beta chain was found in a study of CD8 T cells in Susac syndrome. V was cut by 3 bases and J by 0 bases, with 17 bases left in between. This CDR3 is built from 17 residues. Per germline, CDR1 SGHKS and CDR2 YYEKEE (reference sequence). With random hexamers, roughly 0.45 to 1 ug RNA was reverse transcribed. TCRdb called the immunoSEQ multiplex PCR reads again in MiXCR, with one record for every CDR3 protein. The table has roughly 300,000 distinct CDR3 sequences, around 84% seen once. V is TRBV5-5 and J is TRBJ2-3, with a tentative D call TRBD1 (6 bases). This sequence was found in a human donor with multiple sclerosis. The sample taken for sequencing was CD8+ T cells from PBMCs. CDR3 DNA: TGTGCCAGCAGCTCCCGGACAGCCCCTGGGAGCACAGATACGCAGTATTTT. Encoded protein: CASSSRTAPGSTDTQYF.